This TCR beta chain originates from a study of lymphopenia after photon versus proton radiotherapy. The table came from immunoSEQ multiplex PCR; TCRdb's copy has only in-frame clones and leaves some out. The sample has 150,000 to 200,000 clones; approximately 86% are singletons. The CDR3 spans 16 residues. After removal of 7 bases from V and 3 bases from J, the junction contained 11 bases not matched to a gene. CDR1 is SEHNR and CDR2 is FQNEAQ in the germline V gene (reference sequence). The chain recombines TRBV7-9 with TRBJ2-2; 7 nucleotides match TRBD2. Material: peripheral blood, obtained from a patient treated with photon-based radiotherapy. This sequence was found in a man aged 45-60 years with gastric cancer. The CDR3 DNA reads as TGTGCCAGCAACGGTGGTCTGCGGGAGTACACCGGGGAGCTGTTTTTT. Its protein is CASNGGLREYTGELFF.